These T cell receptor beta chains were read from a single sample in a study of PD-L1 blockade in urothelial cancer. Sequenced by immunoSEQ multiplex PCR; TCRdb stores in-frame clones only, minus some. Of 75,000 to 100,000 clones detected, around 78% appear once; the ten largest clones hold roughly 8%. This sample comprised PBMCs, obtained around atezolizumab (anti-PD-L1) treatment. The receptors stem from a man aged 70 or older with urothelial cancer. CDR3s include the opening cysteine and the closing phenylalanine or tryptophan. The order of the fields is CDR3 protein, CDR3 DNA, clone size, D gene, V gene, J gene. A D gene is named only where the DNA matches it firmly. The size field is filled for only some rows; it gives once, few, many or a size class.

CASSFSRVHTTKNIQYF	TGTGCCAGCAGCTTCTCGCGGGTACACACTACCAAAAACATTCAGTACTTC	-	-	TRBV12-1	TRBJ2-4
CASSPQRDNSPLHF	TGTGCCAGCAGCCCCCAGCGGGATAATTCACCCCTCCACTTT	-	-	TRBV27	TRBJ1-6
CASRTLQGAASGANVLTF	TGTGCCAGCAGAACCCTACAGGGGGCGGCCTCTGGGGCCAACGTCCTGACTTTC	-	TRBD1	TRBV2	TRBJ2-6
CASSTQGLAGGEQYF	TGTGCCAGCAGCACCCAAGGGCTAGCGGGAGGCGAGCAGTACTTC	-	TRBD2	TRBV5-5	TRBJ2-7
CASSQWTGVTYEQYF	TGTGCCAGCAGCCAATGGACAGGGGTAACCTACGAGCAGTACTTC	-	TRBD1	TRBV5-6	TRBJ2-7
CASSSDRGNRYGYTF	TGTGCCAGTAGTAGCGACAGGGGAAATCGATATGGCTACACCTTC	-	TRBD1	TRBV19	TRBJ1-2
CASSLPDSLELFF	TGTGCCAGCAGCCTTCCCGACAGTCTTGAGCTGTTTTTT	few	-	TRBV7-6	TRBJ2-2
CASSLDSNEQFF	TGTGCCAGCAGCTTGGACAGCAATGAGCAGTTCTTC	-	-	TRBV7-9	TRBJ2-1
CASSVGGTSGIGSYNEQFF	TGTGCCAGCAGCGTAGGTGGGACTAGCGGGATTGGGTCCTACAATGAGCAGTTCTTC	-	TRBD2	TRBV9	TRBJ2-1
CASSATHRAPPGEQYF	TGTGCCAGCAGTGCAACTCACAGGGCCCCTCCTGGCGAGCAGTACTTC	once	-	TRBV6-1	TRBJ2-7
CASTGVGANVLTF	TGTGCCAGCACAGGGGTTGGGGCCAACGTCCTGACTTTC	-	-	TRBV7-9	TRBJ2-6
CASSWGTTEQFF	TGTGCCAGCAGCTGGGGGACTACTGAGCAGTTCTTC	once	TRBD2	TRBV7-9	TRBJ2-1
CASSPTSGLAKNIQYF	TGTGCCAGCAGTCCTACTAGCGGCCTAGCCAAAAACATTCAGTACTTC	once	TRBD2	TRBV2	TRBJ2-4
CASSLDSGTEAFF	TGTGCCAGCAGCTTAGATAGTGGCACTGAAGCTTTCTTT	-	-	TRBV7-2	TRBJ1-1
CASSPLAGDSSYEQFF	TGTGCCAGCAGCCCCTTAGCGGGAGATTCCTCCTATGAGCAGTTCTTC	-	TRBD2	TRBV4-2	TRBJ2-1
CASSVDRRETYNEQFF	TGTGCCAGCAGCGTAGATCGGCGGGAGACCTACAATGAGCAGTTCTTC	-	TRBD2	TRBV9	TRBJ2-1
CASSEPGFPEAFF	TGTGCCAGCAGTGAACCAGGGTTCCCTGAAGCTTTCTTT	-	-	TRBV6-1	TRBJ1-1
CASSPKGIAGGDTQYF	TGTGCCAGCAGCCCGAAGGGGATAGCGGGAGGGGATACGCAGTATTTT	few	TRBD2	TRBV7-9	TRBJ2-3
CASTILGLAGGGTGETQYF	TGTGCCAGTACAATCCTCGGACTAGCGGGAGGCGGTACCGGCGAGACCCAGTACTTC	-	TRBD2	TRBV19	TRBJ2-5
CASSITPGGNQPQHF	TGTGCCAGCAGTATTACCCCGGGGGGCAATCAGCCCCAGCATTTT	-	-	TRBV6-1	TRBJ1-5
CSALRDTLFTGELFF	TGCAGCGCCCTTAGAGACACTCTGTTCACCGGGGAGCTGTTTTTT	-	-	TRBV29-1	TRBJ2-2
CASSEIGRLNTEAFF	TGTGCCAGCAGTGAAATAGGCAGGTTGAACACTGAAGCTTTCTTT	many	-	TRBV6-1	TRBJ1-1
CASTLSGGDYGYTF	TGTGCCAGCACCCTCTCGGGGGGAGACTATGGCTACACCTTC	-	-	TRBV7-9	TRBJ1-2
CAISELAGGPPAGYTF	TGTGCCATCAGTGAGTTGGCAGGGGGCCCCCCGGCTGGCTACACCTTC	-	TRBD1	TRBV10-3	TRBJ1-2
CASSESEGQEPQHF	TGTGCCAGCAGTGAATCAGAGGGACAGGAGCCCCAGCATTTT	-	TRBD1	TRBV6-1	TRBJ1-5
CASSFGTGQETQYF	TGTGCCAGCAGCTTTGGGACAGGCCAAGAGACCCAGTACTTC	-	TRBD1	TRBV7-9	TRBJ2-5
CASSSWTGEIYEQYF	TGTGCCAGCAGTTCCTGGACAGGGGAGATCTACGAGCAGTACTTC	-	TRBD1	TRBV27	TRBJ2-7